This T cell receptor (beta chain) originates from a study of T-cell memory formation after mild COVID-19. Study details: Largely, the TCR clusters proved donor specific.

The authors produced TCR alpha and TCR beta cDNA libraries with sample barcodes and UMIs by 5'RACE using constant-segment primers. A single record per CDR3 protein comes from TCRdb applying MiXCR to the 5' RACE reads. This sample has 390,000 or so distinct CDR3 sequences, with around a sixth found just once. There are 15 residues in the CDR3. V was cut by 6 bases and J by 6 bases, with 19 bases left in between. Germline V gene lookup returns CDR1 MNHEY and CDR2 SVGAGI. The chain links TRBV6-5 to TRBJ2-3; D is unresolved. The source of this sequence is a man between 18 and 29 years old who had mild COVID-19 (a few samples of this study predate the infection). Cell type and time point are not known. Material for sequencing was PBMCs or a T cell subset sorted from them (not recorded which). CDR3 region: CASSLGRIAADTQYF. The DNA of the CDR3 is TGTGCCAGCAGCCTAGGGCGGATAGCTGCCGATACGCAGTATTTT.